The entry below describes one T cell receptor (beta chain). No antigen is known for it. The primer mix had 60 Vbeta and 13 Jbeta primers. Sequencing was performed with immunoSEQ multiplex PCR; in TCRdb, only in-frame clones are kept and a portion is missing. The table shows some 210,000 clones, with 60% to 80% occurring only once. The sample originates from a study of cytomegalovirus exposure and HLA in healthy donors. The length of the CDR3 is 12 residues. Per germline, CDR1 SQVTM and CDR2 ANQGSEA. Trimming removed 6 bases from V and 2 bases from J, with 11 bases in between. Study conclusions and caveats: Later analysis identified 15,000 to 20,000 TCR beta sequences associated with HLA alleles, using a false discovery rate threshold of 0.05. The study listed around 150 cytomegalovirus-associated TCR beta chains. The classifier, whose performance was assessed in both the original and validation cohorts, reportedly diagnosed cytomegalovirus status with high specificity and sensitivity.

The sequencing input was PBMCs. V gene TRBV29-1 combines with J gene TRBJ2-7; D is perhaps TRBD2 (6 bases). The receptor's source is a male donor in good health and CMV-seronegative. The CDR3 DNA is TGCAGCGTCGTTGGAGGGCCCTACGAGCAGTACTTC. Amino acid sequence: CSVVGGPYEQYF.